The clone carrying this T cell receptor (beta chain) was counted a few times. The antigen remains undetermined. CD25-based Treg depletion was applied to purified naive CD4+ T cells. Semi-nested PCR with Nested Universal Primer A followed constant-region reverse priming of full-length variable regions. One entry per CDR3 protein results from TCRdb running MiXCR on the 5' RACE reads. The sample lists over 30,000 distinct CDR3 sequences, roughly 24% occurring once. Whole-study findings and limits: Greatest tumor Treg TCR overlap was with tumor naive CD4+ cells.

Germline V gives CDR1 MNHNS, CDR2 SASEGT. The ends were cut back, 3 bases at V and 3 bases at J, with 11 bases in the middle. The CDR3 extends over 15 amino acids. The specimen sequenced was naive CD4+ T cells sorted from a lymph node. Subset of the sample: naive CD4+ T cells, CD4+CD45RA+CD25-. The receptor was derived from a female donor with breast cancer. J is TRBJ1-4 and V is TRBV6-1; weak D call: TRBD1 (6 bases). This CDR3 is CASSDSGVANEKLFF. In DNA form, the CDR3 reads TGTGCCAGCAGTGACTCAGGGGTTGCTAATGAAAAACTGTTTTTT.